A single sample is the source of the 29 T cell receptor beta chains below, sequenced in a study of CD8 T cells in Susac syndrome. Random-hexamer reverse transcription was applied to roughly 0.45 to 1 ug RNA. TCRdb re-called the immunoSEQ multiplex PCR reads through MiXCR, storing one row per CDR3 protein. The table shows about 290,000 distinct CDR3 sequences, with 70% to 90% occurring only once. The specimen was CD8+ T cells from PBMCs. Receptors originate from a human donor with multiple sclerosis.

V is TRBV29-1 and J is TRBJ2-1; D possibly uses TRBD1 or TRBD2 (5 bases each). The germline V gene encodes CDR1 SQVTM and CDR2 ANQGSEA. The CDR3 spans 16 residues. The V end was cut by 1 base, the J end by 10 bases, with 23 bases between. The CDR3 region is CSVEGRYTSGGPEQFF. The CDR3 nucleotides read TGCAGCGTTGAAGGCCGTTACACTAGTGGGGGTCCGGAGCAGTTCTTC.

The rearrangement links TRBV5-6 to TRBJ1-2; tentative D call: TRBD1 (5 bases). Germline V gene data show CDR1 as SGHDT and CDR2 as YYEEEE. The length of the CDR3 is 13 residues. V lost 2 bases to trimming and J lost 6 bases, with 11 bases between them. The CDR3 DNA reads as TGTGCCAGCAGCTTCGGGGGGTTGGATGGCTACACCTTC. Translated: CASSFGGLDGYTF.

This clonotype occurred once. The V gene is TRBV6-5, the J gene TRBJ2-4; D is uncertain. Germline CDR1 is MNHEY and CDR2 is SVGAGI. Trimming stripped 0 bases from V and 1 base from J, with 10 bases between. The CDR3 consists of 16 residues. CDR3 DNA sequence: TGTGCCAGCAGTTACTCAATTCGACTCGCCAAAAACATTCAGTACTTC. Translating it yields CASSYSIRLAKNIQYF.

This chain joins TRBV12-3 or TRBV12-4 and TRBJ1-1, with no clear D. Between the trimmed V and J ends, which lost 8 bases and 0 bases, there was a span of 16 bases. The length of the CDR3 is 15 residues. The CDR3 spells CASARAGIMNTEAFF. The CDR3 nucleotides read TGTGCCAGCGCCCGGGCAGGTATAATGAACACTGAAGCTTTCTTT.

V usage is TRBV27 and J usage is TRBJ2-7, with D perhaps matching TRBD1 (6 bases). Trimming cost V 2 bases and J 6 bases, with 11 bases left between them. CDR3 size: 13 residues. CDR1 and CDR2 (germline): MNHEY, SMNVEV (reference sequence). The DNA of the CDR3 is TGTGCCAGCAGTTTAGGCAGGGGTATCGAGCAGTACTTC. Protein sequence: CASSLGRGIEQYF.

The chain combines TRBV7-9 with TRBJ2-1; 9 bases are a match to TRBD2. The length of the CDR3 is 16 residues. V gave up 5 bases and J gave up 4 bases; unmatched junction bases: 9. Germline V gene lookup returns CDR1 SEHNR and CDR2 FQNEAQ (reference sequence). The chain's CDR3 is CASSEPLAGVYNEQFF. CDR3 DNA: TGTGCCAGCAGCGAACCGTTAGCGGGAGTGTACAATGAGCAGTTCTTC.

The CDR3 DNA reads TGTGCCAGCAGCCCCCCAGCTAGCGGGAGCGCTTACGAGCAGTACTTC. It translates to CASSPPASGSAYEQYF. The chain uses TRBV9 and TRBJ2-7, with 10 bases identical to TRBD2. Germline CDR1 reads SGDLS; CDR2 reads YYNGEE. This CDR3 contains 16 residues. Trimming at V came to 4 bases and at J to 4 bases, leaving 11 bases not matched to a gene.

The V and J genes are TRBV12-3 or TRBV12-4 and TRBJ2-7; 12 bases are shared with TRBD1. The CDR3 has 15 amino acids. The ends lost 3 bases at V and 6 bases at J; junction bases unmatched: 6. CDR3: CASSFSGQGALEQYF. Here the CDR3 DNA reads TGTGCCAGCAGTTTTTCGGGACAGGGGGCCCTCGAGCAGTACTTC.

CDR3 residues: CASSDPRTGREQYF. In nucleotides, the CDR3 is TGTGCCAGCAGCGACCCGCGGACAGGGCGAGAGCAGTACTTC. The chain carries TRBV7-9 and TRBJ2-7, with 8 bases identical to TRBD1. Losses at the gene ends were 5 bases for V and 7 bases for J; bases not matched to a gene: 10. This CDR3 comprises 14 residues. Germline lookup yields CDR1 SEHNR and CDR2 FQNEAQ (reference sequence).

This clonotype was recorded a few times. V usage is TRBV9 and J usage is TRBJ1-1; the D is unclear. V gave up 0 bases and J gave up 3 bases, with 9 bases separating them. This CDR3 has 14 amino acids. In germline, CDR1 is SGDLS, CDR2 YYNGEE. The CDR3 is CASSVVVVYTEAFF. Written as DNA, the CDR3 is TGTGCCAGCAGCGTAGTCGTGGTTTACACTGAAGCTTTCTTT.

V gene TRBV10-3 combines with J gene TRBJ2-3; 7 positions agree with TRBD2. Germline CDR1 and CDR2: ENHRY and SYGVKD. Unmatched junction bases numbered 11, after V lost 0 bases and J lost 2 bases. This CDR3 is built from 18 residues. The CDR3 nucleotides are TGTGCCATCAGTGAGTCGATCGTGATAGCGGGCCCCACAGATACGCAGTATTTT. This gives the protein CAISESIVIAGPTDTQYF.

The V gene is TRBV7-6, the J gene TRBJ2-7, with 7 bases aligning to TRBD2. The germline CDR1 and CDR2 sequences are SGHVS and FNYEAQ. This CDR3 is built from 14 residues. Losses at the gene ends were 5 bases for V and 4 bases for J; bases not matched to a gene: 8. CDR3 in amino acids: CASSPAGQPYEQYF. The CDR3, as DNA: TGTGCCAGCAGCCCAGCGGGGCAACCGTACGAGCAGTACTTC. The variable domain in full, completed from reference TRBV7-6 and TRBJ2-7, reads GAGVSQSPRYKVTKRGQDVALRCDPISGHVSLYWYRQALGQGPEFLTYFNYEAQQDKSGLPNDRFSAERPEGSISTLTIQRTEQRDSAMYRCASSPAGQPYEQYFGPGTRLTVT.

The chain carries TRBV4-1 and TRBJ2-4, with a weak D call TRBD2 (6 bases). CDR1 and CDR2 (germline): MGHRA, YSYEKL. The CDR3 extends over 16 amino acids. The V gene lost 5 bases and the J gene lost 8 bases, with 22 bases spanning the gap. Here the CDR3 DNA reads TGCGCCAGCAGCTCCCGACTAGAGAGGTATTTCGACATTCAGTACTTC. Encoded protein: CASSSRLERYFDIQYF.

The CDR3 protein is CAWSAGYGYTF. The CDR3 region has the DNA TGTGCCTGGAGCGCGGGCTATGGCTACACCTTC. V gene TRBV30 combines with J gene TRBJ1-2; the D is unclear. With 3 bases removed from V and 4 bases from J, the gap between germline ends came to 6 bases. This CDR3 comprises 11 residues. Germline CDR1 is GTSNPN and CDR2 is SVGIG (reference sequence). Looking up the rest from reference TRBV30 and TRBJ1-2 gives the full variable domain: SQTIHQWPATLVQPVGSPLSLECTVEGTSNPNLYWYRQAAGRGLQLLFYSVGIGQISSEVPQNLSASRPQDRQFILSSKKLLLSDSGFYLCAWSAGYGYTFGSGTRLTVV.

In this sample, this clonotype turned up a few times. The V gene is TRBV13, the J gene TRBJ2-7, with 13 bases that match TRBD2. Germline V gene data show CDR1 as PRHDT and CDR2 as FYEKMQ (reference sequence). V gave up 4 bases and J gave up 3 bases; unmatched junction bases: 12. The CDR3 spans 18 residues. CDR3 sequence reads: CASSSSGLAGVGSYEQYF. CDR3 sequence (DNA): TGTGCCAGCAGCTCATCAGGACTAGCGGGAGTTGGTAGCTACGAGCAGTACTTC.

This clonotype was observed once. V and J are TRBV7-2 and TRBJ1-5, with 8 positions matching TRBD1. J lost 6 bases, V lost 5 bases, and 6 bases had no gene match. Per the germline V gene, CDR1 is SGHTA and CDR2 is FQGNSA. CDR3 length: 14 residues. CDR3 in DNA: TGTGCCAGCAGCCAGACAGGGGTAAGTCAGCCCCAGCATTTT. Its protein is CASSQTGVSQPQHF.

The genes are TRBV28 and TRBJ1-5, with a weak D call TRBD1 (6 bases). This CDR3 spans 15 amino acids. V was trimmed by 1 base and J by 2 bases, leaving 9 bases between them. The germline CDR1 and CDR2 sequences are MDHEN and SYDVKM. The CDR3 protein is CASSLLEGGNQPQHF. CDR3 sequence (DNA): TGTGCCAGCAGTTTATTAGAGGGGGGCAATCAGCCCCAGCATTTT.

The chain recombines TRBV14 with TRBJ2-1; no definite D call. The V and J ends lost 4 bases and 9 bases respectively, with 13 bases between them. This CDR3 contains 13 residues. The germline V gene encodes CDR1 SGHDN and CDR2 FVKESK. CDR3 in DNA: TGTGCCAGCAGCCGCAGCATGAAAAGTGAGCAGTTCTTC. Translated, it gives CASSRSMKSEQFF.

The V call is TRBV5-4, the J call TRBJ1-1, with D perhaps TRBD1 (5 bases). Germline CDR1 and CDR2: SGHNT and YYREEE (reference sequence). There are 17 residues in the CDR3. V shed 0 bases and J shed 4 bases, with 19 bases lying between them. In nucleotides, the CDR3 is TGTGCCAGCAGCTTGGGGGGCCGGGCGACGGTTGGCACTGAAGCTTTCTTT. Encoded protein: CASSLGGRATVGTEAFF.

V is TRBV25-1 and J is TRBJ2-1, with 7 nucleotides matching TRBD2. The CDR3 consists of 16 residues. The ends lost 2 bases at V and 12 bases at J; junction bases unmatched: 16. Looked up from germline, CDR1 is MGHDK and CDR2 is SYGVNS. CDR3 sequence: CASSEVAGDGGSWQFF. For the CDR3, the DNA is TGTGCCAGCAGTGAAGTTGCGGGAGACGGCGGCTCTTGGCAGTTCTTC.

This clonotype was recorded a few times. V is TRBV7-8 and J is TRBJ1-1; D perhaps matches TRBD1 (5 bases). With 8 bases removed from V and 1 base from J, the gap between germline ends came to 8 bases. CDR1 is SGHVS and CDR2 is FQNEAQ in the germline V gene. The CDR3 extends over 12 amino acids. DNA for the CDR3: TGTGCCAGCGCCGACAGGAACACTGAAGCTTTCTTT. Translating it yields CASADRNTEAFF.

A note on this clonotype: Germline and junction disagree at one end, which may indicate a read error. The chain combines TRBV6-5 with TRBJ2-6; 7 bases are a match to TRBD1. The CDR3 is made up of 15 amino acids. From germline, CDR1 is MNHEY and CDR2 SVGAGI. CDR3 in DNA: TGTGCCAGCAGCCACCAGGGGGAAGGGGTCAACGTCCTGACTTTC. Translating gives CASSHQGEGVNVLTF.

This clonotype occurred once. The J gene is TRBJ1-1, the V gene TRBV29-1, with unresolved D. CDR1 and CDR2 (germline): SQVTM, ANQGSEA. The CDR3 loop spans 13 amino acids. The V gene lost 4 bases and the J gene lost 0 bases, with 9 bases spanning the gap. The CDR3 bases are TGCAGCGTTGGCGGCCGGGTGAACACTGAAGCTTTCTTT. It codes for CSVGGRVNTEAFF.

The J gene is TRBJ2-2, the V gene TRBV10-2; weak D call: TRBD2 (5 bases). This CDR3 has 14 residues. Germline V gene sequence: CDR1 WSHSY, CDR2 SAAADI. The V and J ends lost 8 bases and 6 bases respectively, with 16 bases between them. The CDR3 bases are TGCGCCAGCGGTAGAGGGAGCGTAGCCGGGGAGCTGTTTTTT. Amino acid sequence: CASGRGSVAGELFF.

The rearrangement joins TRBV19 to TRBJ2-7; D is perhaps TRBD2 (6 bases). The V gene's germline CDR1 is LNHDA and CDR2 SQIVND (reference sequence). V lost 5 bases, J lost 1 base, and 15 bases lay in between. The CDR3 length is 15 residues. The CDR3 sequence is CASSDSAGASYEQYF. CDR3 bases: TGTGCCAGTAGTGACTCAGCGGGCGCGTCCTACGAGCAGTACTTC.

The V call is TRBV9, the J call TRBJ2-5; 8 bases match TRBD1. The germline CDR1 and CDR2 sequences are SGDLS and YYNGEE. The CDR3 spans 15 residues. Trimming at V came to 4 bases and at J to 7 bases, leaving 12 bases not matched to a gene. The CDR3 bases are TGTGCCAGCAGCCTCGACAGGGGTGGGCTGTCGACCCAGTACTTC. Protein product: CASSLDRGGLSTQYF.

The chain combines TRBV25-1 with TRBJ1-2; the match to TRBD1 covers 8 bases. The CDR3 is 14 residues long. From germline, CDR1 is MGHDK and CDR2 SYGVNS. J was trimmed by 5 bases and V by 4 bases; bases with no gene match: 6. Here the CDR3 reads CASSARDRLYGYTF. CDR3 nucleotide sequence: TGTGCCAGCAGTGCCCGGGACAGGCTATATGGCTACACCTTC.

This clonotype has a single count. J is TRBJ2-2 and V is TRBV9; TRBD1 agrees at 11 bases. In germline, CDR1 is SGDLS, CDR2 YYNGEE. The length of the CDR3 is 15 residues. V lost 0 bases and J lost 7; bases outside the gene matches: 2. The CDR3 reads CASSVEGQGDGELFF. CDR3 nucleotide sequence: TGTGCCAGCAGCGTAGAGGGACAGGGGGACGGGGAGCTGTTTTTT. Full variable domain (rest looked up from reference TRBV9 and TRBJ2-2): DSGVTQTPKHLITATGQRVTLRCSPRSGDLSVYWYQQSLDQGLQFLIQYYNGEERAKGNILERFSAQQFPDLHSELNLSSLELGDSALYFCASSVEGQGDGELFFGEGSRLTVL.

V gene TRBV28 combines with J gene TRBJ1-2, with 10 bases aligning to TRBD1. CDR3 size: 18 residues. With 7 bases clipped from V and 4 bases from J, the junction kept 18 bases outside the gene matches. Germline CDR1 is MDHEN and CDR2 is SYDVKM. The CDR3 spells CASTHGVGTGDVGYGYTF. The CDR3 region has the DNA TGTGCCAGCACCCACGGAGTTGGGACAGGGGATGTCGGCTATGGCTACACCTTC.